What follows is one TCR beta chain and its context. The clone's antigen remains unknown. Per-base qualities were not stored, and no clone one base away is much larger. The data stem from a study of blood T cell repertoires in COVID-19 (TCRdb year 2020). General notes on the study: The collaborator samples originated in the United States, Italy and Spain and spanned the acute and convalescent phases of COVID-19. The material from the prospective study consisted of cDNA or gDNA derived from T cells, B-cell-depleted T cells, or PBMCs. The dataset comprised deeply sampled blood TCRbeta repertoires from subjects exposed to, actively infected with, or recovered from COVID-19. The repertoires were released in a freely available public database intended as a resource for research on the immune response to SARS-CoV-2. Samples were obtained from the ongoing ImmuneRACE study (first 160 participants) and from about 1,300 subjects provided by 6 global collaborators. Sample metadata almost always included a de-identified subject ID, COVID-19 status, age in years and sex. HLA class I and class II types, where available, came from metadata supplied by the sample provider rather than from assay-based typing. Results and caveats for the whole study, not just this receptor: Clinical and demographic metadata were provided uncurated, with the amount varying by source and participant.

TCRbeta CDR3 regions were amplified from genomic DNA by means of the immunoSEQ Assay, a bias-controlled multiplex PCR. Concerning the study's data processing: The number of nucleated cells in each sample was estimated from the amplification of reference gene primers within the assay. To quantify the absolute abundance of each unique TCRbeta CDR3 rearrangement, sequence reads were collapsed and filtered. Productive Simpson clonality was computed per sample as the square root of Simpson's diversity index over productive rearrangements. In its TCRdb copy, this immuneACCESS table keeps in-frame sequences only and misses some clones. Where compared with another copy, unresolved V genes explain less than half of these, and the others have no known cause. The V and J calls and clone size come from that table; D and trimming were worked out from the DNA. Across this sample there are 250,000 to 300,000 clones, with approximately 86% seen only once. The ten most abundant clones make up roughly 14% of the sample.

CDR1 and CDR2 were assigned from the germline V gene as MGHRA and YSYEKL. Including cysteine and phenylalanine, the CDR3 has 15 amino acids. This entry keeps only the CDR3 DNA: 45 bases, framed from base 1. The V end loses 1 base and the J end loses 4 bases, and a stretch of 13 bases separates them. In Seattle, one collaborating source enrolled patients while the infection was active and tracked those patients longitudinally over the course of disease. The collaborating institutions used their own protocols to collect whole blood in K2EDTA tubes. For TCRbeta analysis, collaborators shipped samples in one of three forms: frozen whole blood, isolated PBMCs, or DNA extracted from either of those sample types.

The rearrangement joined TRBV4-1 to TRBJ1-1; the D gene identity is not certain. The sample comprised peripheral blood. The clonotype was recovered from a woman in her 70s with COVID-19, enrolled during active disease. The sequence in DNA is TGCGCCAGCAGCCAAGGGAGGGCCCCGGGCACTGAAGCTTTCTTT. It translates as CASSQGRAPGTEAFF.